The clone carrying this T cell receptor (beta chain) was seen a few times. The repertoire was sequenced with immunoSEQ multiplex PCR; TCRdb's copy has only in-frame clones and lacks some. The sample includes around 60,000 clones, around 93% of them seen just once. The record originates from a study of T cell changes during pregnancy in multiple sclerosis. Germline CDR1 and CDR2: SGHNT and YYREEE (reference sequence). This CDR3 region has 13 residues. The sample was CD4+ T cells from peripheral blood mononuclear cells, taken before pregnancy. This TCR was sampled from a female donor with multiple sclerosis, enrolled in a pregnancy study. The J gene is TRBJ1-1, the V gene TRBV5-4; D gene ambiguous. The CDR3 region is CAYLTEENTEAFF. Written as DNA, the CDR3 is TGTGCTTATTTGACGGAGGAGAACACTGAAGCTTTCTTT.